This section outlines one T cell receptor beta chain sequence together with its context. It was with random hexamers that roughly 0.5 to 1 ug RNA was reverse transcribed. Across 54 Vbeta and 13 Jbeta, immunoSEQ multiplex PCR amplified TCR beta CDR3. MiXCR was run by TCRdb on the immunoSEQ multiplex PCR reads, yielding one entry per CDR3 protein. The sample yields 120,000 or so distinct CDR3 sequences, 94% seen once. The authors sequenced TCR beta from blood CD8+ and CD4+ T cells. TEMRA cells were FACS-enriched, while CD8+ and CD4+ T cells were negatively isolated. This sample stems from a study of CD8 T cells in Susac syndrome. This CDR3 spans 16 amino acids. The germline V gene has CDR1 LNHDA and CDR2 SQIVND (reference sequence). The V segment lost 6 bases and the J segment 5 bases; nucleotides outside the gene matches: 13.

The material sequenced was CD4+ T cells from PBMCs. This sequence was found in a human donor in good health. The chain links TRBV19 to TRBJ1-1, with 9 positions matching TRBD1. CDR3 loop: CASSPVTQGAGTEAFF. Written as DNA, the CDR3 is TGTGCCAGTAGCCCAGTAACACAGGGGGCAGGTACTGAAGCTTTCTTT.